This T cell receptor beta chain was retrieved from a study of cytomegalovirus exposure and HLA in healthy donors. From germline, CDR1 is SNHLY and CDR2 FYNNEI. The V end was cut by 4 bases, the J end by 1 base, with 8 bases between. There are 14 residues in the CDR3. Generated by immunoSEQ multiplex PCR, the TCRdb table keeps only in-frame clones and is missing some. In the table there are some 78,000 clones, less than 96% of which are singletons. This TCR came from a man aged 18 to 29 in good health and CMV-seropositive. The chain is built from TRBV2 and TRBJ1-5; possibly TRBD1 for D (5 bases). The material sequenced was PBMCs. The CDR3 DNA sequence: TGTGCCAGCAGTGGGGGGGTCAGCAATCAGCCCCAGCATTTT. This codes for CASSGGVSNQPQHF.